This T cell receptor (beta chain) was recorded in a study of blood T cell repertoires in COVID-19. Repertoires were generated with immunoSEQ multiplex PCR, while TCRdb's copy carries only in-frame clones and drops some. Of some 670,000 clones listed, around 89% are singletons. The specimen sequenced was peripheral blood. The receptor was derived from a woman under 30 with acute or convalescent COVID-19.

CDR3 sequence reads: CASSPGTGGYGYTF. DNA of the CDR3: TGCGCCAGCAGTCCCGGGACAGGTGGGTATGGCTACACCTTC. The chain carries TRBV4-1 and TRBJ1-2, with TRBD1 matching 8 bases. CDR3 size: 14 residues. Germline V gives CDR1 MGHRA, CDR2 YSYEKL. Trimming took 6 bases from V and 5 from J; bases not matched to a gene: 8.